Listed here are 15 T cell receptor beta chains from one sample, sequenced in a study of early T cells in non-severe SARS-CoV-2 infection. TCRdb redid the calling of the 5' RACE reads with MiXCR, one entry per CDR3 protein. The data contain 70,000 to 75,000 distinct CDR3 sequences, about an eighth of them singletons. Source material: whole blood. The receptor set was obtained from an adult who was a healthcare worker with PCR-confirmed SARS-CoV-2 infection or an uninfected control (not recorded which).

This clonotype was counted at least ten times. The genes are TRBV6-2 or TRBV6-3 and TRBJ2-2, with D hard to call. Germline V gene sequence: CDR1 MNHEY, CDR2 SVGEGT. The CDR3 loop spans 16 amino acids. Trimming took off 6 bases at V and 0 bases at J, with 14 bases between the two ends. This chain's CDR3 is CASSPKRTSNTGELFF. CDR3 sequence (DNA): TGTGCCAGCAGCCCAAAACGAACTTCGAACACCGGGGAGCTGTTTTTT.

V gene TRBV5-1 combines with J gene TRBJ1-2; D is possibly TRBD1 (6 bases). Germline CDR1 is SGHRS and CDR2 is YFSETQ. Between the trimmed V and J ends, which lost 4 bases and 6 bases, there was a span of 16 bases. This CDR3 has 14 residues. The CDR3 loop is CASSARGVKDGYTF. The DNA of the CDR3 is TGCGCCAGCAGCGCCAGGGGCGTGAAGGATGGCTACACCTTC.

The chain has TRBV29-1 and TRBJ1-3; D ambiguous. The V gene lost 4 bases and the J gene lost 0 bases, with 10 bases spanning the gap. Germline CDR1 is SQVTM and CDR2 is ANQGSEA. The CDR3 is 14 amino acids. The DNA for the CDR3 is TGCAGCGTTGGGCGTGCAGGCTCTGGAAACACCATATATTTT. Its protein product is CSVGRAGSGNTIYF.

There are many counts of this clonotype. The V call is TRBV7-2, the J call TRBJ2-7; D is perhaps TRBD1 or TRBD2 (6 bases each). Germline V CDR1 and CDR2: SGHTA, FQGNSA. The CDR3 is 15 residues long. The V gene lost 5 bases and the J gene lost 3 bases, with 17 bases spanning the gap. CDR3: CASSVGEGGLYEQYF. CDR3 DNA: TGTGCCAGCAGCGTAGGCGAGGGGGGCCTCTACGAGCAGTACTTC. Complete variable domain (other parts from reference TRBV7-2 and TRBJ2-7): GAGVSQSPSNKVTEKGKDVELRCDPISGHTALYWYRQSLGQGLEFLIYFQGNSAPDKSGLPSDRFSAERTGGSVSTLTIQRTQQEDSAVYLCASSVGEGGLYEQYFGPGTRLTVT.

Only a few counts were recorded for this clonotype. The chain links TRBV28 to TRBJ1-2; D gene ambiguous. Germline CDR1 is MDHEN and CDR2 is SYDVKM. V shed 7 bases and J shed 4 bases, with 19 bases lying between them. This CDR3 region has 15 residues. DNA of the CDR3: TGTGCCAGCACCTTCCCCCGGCAGGCAACCTATGGCTACACCTTC. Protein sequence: CASTFPRQATYGYTF.

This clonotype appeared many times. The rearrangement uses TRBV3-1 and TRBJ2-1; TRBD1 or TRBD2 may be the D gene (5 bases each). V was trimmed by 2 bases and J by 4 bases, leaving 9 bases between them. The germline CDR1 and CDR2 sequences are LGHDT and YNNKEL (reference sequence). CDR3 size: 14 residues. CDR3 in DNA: TGTGCCAGCAGCCAAAGGGACCATTACAATGAGCAGTTCTTC. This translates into CASSQRDHYNEQFF.

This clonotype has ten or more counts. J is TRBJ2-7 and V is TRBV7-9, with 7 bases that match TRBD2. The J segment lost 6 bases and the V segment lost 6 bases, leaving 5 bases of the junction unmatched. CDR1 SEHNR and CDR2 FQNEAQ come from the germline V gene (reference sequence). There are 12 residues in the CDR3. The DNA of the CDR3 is TGTGCCAGCAGAAGGGAGGGTCCCGAGCAGTACTTC. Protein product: CASRREGPEQYF. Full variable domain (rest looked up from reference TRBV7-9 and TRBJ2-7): DTGVSQNPRHKITKRGQNVTFRCDPISEHNRLYWYRQTLGQGPEFLTYFQNEAQLEKSRLLSDRFSAERPKGSFSTLEIQRTEQGDSAMYLCASRREGPEQYFGPGTRLTVT.

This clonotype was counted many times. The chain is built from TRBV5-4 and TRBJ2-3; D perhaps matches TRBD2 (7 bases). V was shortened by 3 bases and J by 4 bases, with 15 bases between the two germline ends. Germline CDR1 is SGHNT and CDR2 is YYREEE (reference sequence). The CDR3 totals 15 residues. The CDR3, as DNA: TGTGCCAGCAGCTCGGGGGGCCACGGGGCAGATACGCAGTATTTT. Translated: CASSSGGHGADTQYF.

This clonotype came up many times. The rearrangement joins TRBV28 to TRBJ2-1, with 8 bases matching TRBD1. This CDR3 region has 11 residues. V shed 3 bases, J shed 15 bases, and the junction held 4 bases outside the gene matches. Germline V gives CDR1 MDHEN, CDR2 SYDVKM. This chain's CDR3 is CASSFPGGLFF. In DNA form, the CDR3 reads TGTGCCAGCAGTTTTCCAGGGGGCTTGTTCTTC.

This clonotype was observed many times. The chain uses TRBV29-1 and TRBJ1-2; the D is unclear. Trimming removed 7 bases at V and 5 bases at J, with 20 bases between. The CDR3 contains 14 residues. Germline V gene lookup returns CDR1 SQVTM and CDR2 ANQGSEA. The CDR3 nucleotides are TGCAGCGCCTGGCTTTTTCCAGTTTCGTATGGCTACACCTTC. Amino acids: CSAWLFPVSYGYTF.

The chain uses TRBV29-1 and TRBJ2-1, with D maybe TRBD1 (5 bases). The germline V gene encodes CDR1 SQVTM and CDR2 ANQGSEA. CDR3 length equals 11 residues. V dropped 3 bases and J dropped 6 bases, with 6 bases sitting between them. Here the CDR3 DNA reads TGCAGCGTTGACAGGGTCAATGAGCAGTTCTTC. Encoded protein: CSVDRVNEQFF.

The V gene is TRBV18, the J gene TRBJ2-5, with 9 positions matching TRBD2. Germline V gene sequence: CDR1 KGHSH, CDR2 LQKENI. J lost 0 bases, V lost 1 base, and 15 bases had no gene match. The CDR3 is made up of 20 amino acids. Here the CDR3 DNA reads TGTGCCAGCTCACCACTAGGGACAACGTTCTCTAGCGGGGACCAAGAGACCCAGTACTTC. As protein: CASSPLGTTFSSGDQETQYF.

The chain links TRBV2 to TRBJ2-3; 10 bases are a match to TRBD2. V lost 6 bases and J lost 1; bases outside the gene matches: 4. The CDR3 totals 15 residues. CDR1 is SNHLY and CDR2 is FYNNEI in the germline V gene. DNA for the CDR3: TGTGCCAGCAGAACAGGACTAGCGGGCACAGATACGCAGTATTTT. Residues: CASRTGLAGTDTQYF.

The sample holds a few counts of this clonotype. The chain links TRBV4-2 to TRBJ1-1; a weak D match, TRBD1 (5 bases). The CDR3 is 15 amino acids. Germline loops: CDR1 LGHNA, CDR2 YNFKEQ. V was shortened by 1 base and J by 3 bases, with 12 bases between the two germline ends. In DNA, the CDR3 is TGTGCCAGCAGCCAAGCGGGGCGGGAGGACACTGAAGCTTTCTTT. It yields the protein CASSQAGREDTEAFF.

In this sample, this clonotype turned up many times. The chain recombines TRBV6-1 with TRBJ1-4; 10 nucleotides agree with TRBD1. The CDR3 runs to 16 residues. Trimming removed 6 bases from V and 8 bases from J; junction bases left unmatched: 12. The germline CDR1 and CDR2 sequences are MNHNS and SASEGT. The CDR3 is CASSQNLRDRGEKLFF. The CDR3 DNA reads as TGTGCCAGCAGCCAAAACCTCCGGGACAGGGGCGAAAAACTGTTTTTT.